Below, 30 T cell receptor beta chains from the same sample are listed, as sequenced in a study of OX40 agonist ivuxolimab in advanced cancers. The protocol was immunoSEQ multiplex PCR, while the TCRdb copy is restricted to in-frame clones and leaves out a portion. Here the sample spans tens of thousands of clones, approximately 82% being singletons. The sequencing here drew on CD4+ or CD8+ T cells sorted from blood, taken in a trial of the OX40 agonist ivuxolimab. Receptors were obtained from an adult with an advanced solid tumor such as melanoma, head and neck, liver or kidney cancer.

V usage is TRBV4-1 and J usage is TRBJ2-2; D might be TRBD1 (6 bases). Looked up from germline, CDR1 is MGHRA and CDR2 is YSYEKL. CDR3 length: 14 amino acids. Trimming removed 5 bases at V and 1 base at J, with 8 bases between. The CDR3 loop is CASSGTQNTGELFF. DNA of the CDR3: TGCGCCAGCAGCGGGACACAGAACACCGGGGAGCTGTTTTTT.

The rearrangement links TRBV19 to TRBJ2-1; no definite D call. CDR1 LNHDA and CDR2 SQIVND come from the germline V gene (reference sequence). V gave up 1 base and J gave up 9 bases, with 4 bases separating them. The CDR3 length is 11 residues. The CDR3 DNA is TGTGCCAGTAGTATAGGGTTTGAGCAGTTCTTC. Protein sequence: CASSIGFEQFF.

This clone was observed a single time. The CDR3 nucleotides are TGCGCCAGCAGCTACCTTGGGGGTGGGGGTGGCACAGATACGCAGTATTTT. Translation gives CASSYLGGGGGTDTQYF. V usage is TRBV4-1 and J usage is TRBJ2-3; the D call may be TRBD1 or TRBD2 (5 bases each). The CDR3 runs 17 residues. Germline V gives CDR1 MGHRA, CDR2 YSYEKL. Between the trimmed V and J ends, which lost 5 bases and 1 base, there was a span of 19 bases.

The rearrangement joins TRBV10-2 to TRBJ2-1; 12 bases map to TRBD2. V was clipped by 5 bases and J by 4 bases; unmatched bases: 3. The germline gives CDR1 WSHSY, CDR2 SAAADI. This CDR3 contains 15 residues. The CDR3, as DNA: TGCGCCAGCAGTCTGACTAGCGGGGGATACAATGAGCAGTTCTTC. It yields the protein CASSLTSGGYNEQFF.

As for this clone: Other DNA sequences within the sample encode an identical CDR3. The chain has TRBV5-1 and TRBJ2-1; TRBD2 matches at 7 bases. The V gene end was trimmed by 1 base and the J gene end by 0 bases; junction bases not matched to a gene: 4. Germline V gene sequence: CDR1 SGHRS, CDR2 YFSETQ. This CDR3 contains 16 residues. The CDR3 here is CASSLTRGGSYNEQFF. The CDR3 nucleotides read TGCGCCAGCAGCTTGACTCGCGGGGGCTCCTACAATGAGCAGTTCTTC.

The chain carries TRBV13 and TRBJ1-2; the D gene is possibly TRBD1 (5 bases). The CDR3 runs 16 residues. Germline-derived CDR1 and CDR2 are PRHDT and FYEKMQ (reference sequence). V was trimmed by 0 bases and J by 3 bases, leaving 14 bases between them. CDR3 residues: CASSLGRGRGHYGYTF. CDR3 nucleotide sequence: TGTGCCAGCAGCTTAGGCAGAGGGCGGGGCCACTATGGCTACACCTTC.

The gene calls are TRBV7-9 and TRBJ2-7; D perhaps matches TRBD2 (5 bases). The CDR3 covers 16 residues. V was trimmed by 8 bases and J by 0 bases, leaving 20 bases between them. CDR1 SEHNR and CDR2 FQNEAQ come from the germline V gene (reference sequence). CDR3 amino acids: CASGLPLSSGSYEQYF. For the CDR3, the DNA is TGTGCCAGCGGGTTACCTTTATCGAGCGGCTCCTACGAGCAGTACTTC.

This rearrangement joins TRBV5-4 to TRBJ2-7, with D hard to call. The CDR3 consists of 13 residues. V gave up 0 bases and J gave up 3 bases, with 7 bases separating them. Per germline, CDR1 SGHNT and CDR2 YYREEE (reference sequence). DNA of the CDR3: TGTGCCAGCAGCTTGGGTGTGGGCTACGAGCAGTACTTC. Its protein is CASSLGVGYEQYF.

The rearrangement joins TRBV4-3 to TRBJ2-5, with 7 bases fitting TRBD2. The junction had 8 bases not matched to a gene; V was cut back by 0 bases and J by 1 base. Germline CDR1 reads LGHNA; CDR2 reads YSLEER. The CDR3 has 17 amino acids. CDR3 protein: CASSQDPAGRRQETQYF. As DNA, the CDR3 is TGCGCCAGCAGCCAAGATCCAGCGGGACGCCGCCAAGAGACCCAGTACTTC.

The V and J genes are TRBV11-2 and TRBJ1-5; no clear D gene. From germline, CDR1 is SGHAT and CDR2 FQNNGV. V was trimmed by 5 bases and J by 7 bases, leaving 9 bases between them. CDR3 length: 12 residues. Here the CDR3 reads CASSVTRQPQHF. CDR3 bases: TGTGCCAGCAGCGTGACCAGACAGCCCCAGCATTTT.

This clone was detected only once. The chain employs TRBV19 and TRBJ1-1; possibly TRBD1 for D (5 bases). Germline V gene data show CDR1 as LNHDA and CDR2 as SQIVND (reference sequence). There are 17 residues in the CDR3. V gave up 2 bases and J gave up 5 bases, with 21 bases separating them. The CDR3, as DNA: TGTGCCAGTAGTATAAGCGTGGGACGGGGTTTTAAGACTGAAGCTTTCTTT. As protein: CASSISVGRGFKTEAFF. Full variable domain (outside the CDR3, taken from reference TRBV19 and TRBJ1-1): DGGITQSPKYLFRKEGQNVTLSCEQNLNHDAMYWYRQDPGQGLRLIYYSQIVNDFQKGDIAEGYSVSREKKESFPLTVTSAQKNPTAFYLCASSISVGRGFKTEAFFGQGTRLTVV.

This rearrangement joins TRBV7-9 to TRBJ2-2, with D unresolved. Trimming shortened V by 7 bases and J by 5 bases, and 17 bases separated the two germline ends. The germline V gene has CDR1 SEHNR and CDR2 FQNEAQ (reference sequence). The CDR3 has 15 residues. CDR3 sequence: CASNLDGEPTGELFF. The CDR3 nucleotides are TGTGCCAGCAACCTCGACGGTGAACCTACCGGGGAGCTGTTTTTT.

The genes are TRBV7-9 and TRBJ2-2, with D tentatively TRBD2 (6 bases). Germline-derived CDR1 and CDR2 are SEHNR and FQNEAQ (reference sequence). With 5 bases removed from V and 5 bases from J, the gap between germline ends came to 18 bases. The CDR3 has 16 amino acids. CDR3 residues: CASSRGRAEGTGELFF. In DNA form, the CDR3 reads TGTGCCAGCAGCCGGGGACGGGCGGAGGGGACCGGGGAGCTGTTTTTT.

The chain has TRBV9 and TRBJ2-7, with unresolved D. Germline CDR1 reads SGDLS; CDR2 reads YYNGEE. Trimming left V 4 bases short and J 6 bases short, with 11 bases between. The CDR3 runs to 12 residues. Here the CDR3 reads CASSTDGPEQYF. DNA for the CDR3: TGTGCCAGCAGCACAGACGGACCCGAGCAGTACTTC.

The CDR3 DNA reads TGTGCCAGCAGCTTTCAGGGTGAGGGGGAAAAACTGTTTTTT. Translation gives CASSFQGEGEKLFF. The V and J genes are TRBV5-6 and TRBJ1-4, with TRBD1 as a possible D gene (5 bases). The germline V gene has CDR1 SGHDT and CDR2 YYEEEE. The length of the CDR3 is 14 residues. V dropped 2 bases and J dropped 8 bases, with 13 bases sitting between them.

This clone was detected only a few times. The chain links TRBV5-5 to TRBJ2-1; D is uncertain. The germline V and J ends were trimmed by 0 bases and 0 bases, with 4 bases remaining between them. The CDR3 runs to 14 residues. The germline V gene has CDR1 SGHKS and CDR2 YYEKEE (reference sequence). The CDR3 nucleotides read TGTGCCAGCAGCTTGGTGAGCTCCTACAATGAGCAGTTCTTC. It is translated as CASSLVSSYNEQFF.

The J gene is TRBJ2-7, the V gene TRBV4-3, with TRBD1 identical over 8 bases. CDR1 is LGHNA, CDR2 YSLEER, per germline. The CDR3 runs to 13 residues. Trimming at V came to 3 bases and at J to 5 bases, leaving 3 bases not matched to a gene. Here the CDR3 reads CASSHEDRDEQYF. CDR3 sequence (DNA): TGCGCCAGCAGCCACGAGGACAGGGACGAGCAGTACTTC.

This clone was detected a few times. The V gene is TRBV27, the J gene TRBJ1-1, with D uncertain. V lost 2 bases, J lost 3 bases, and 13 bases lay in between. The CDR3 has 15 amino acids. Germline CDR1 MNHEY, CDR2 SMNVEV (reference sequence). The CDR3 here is CASSLSWSGYTEAFF. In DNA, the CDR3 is TGTGCCAGCAGTTTAAGTTGGTCCGGTTACACTGAAGCTTTCTTT.

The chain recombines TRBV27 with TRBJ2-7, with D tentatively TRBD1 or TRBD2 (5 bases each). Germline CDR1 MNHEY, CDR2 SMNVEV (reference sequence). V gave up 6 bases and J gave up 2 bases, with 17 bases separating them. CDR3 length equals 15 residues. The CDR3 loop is CASSENRDGAYEQYF. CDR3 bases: TGTGCCAGCAGCGAAAACCGGGACGGAGCCTACGAGCAGTACTTC.

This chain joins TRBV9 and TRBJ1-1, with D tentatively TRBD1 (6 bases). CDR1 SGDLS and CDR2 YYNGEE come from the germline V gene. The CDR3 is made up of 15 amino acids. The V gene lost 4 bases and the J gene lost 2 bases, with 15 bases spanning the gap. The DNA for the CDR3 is TGTGCCAGCAGCTTGGACAGCTTTTTTAACACTGAAGCTTTCTTT. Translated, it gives CASSLDSFFNTEAFF.

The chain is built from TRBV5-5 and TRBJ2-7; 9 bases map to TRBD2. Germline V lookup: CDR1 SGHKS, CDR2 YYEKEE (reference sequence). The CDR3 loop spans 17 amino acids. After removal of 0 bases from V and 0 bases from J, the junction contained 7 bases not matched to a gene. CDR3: CASSLAPTSGISYEQYF. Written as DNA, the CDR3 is TGTGCCAGCAGCTTGGCACCGACTAGCGGTATCTCCTACGAGCAGTACTTC.

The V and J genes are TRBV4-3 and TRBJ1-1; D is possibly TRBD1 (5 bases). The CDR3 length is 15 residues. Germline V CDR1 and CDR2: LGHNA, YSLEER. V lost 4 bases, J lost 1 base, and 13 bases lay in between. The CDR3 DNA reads TGCGCCAGCAGCCTTACGATAGGGGAGAACACTGAAGCTTTCTTT. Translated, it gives CASSLTIGENTEAFF.

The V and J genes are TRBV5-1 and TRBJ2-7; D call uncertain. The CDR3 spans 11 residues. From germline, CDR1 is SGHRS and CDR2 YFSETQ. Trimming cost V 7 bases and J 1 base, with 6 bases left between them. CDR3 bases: TGCGCCAGCGCCGGATCCTACGAGCAGTACTTC. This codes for CASAGSYEQYF.

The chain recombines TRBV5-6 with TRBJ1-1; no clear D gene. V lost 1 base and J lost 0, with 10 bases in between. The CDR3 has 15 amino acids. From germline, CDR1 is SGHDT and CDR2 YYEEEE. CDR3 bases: TGTGCCAGCAGCTTGATTACAGTCATGAACACTGAAGCTTTCTTT. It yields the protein CASSLITVMNTEAFF.

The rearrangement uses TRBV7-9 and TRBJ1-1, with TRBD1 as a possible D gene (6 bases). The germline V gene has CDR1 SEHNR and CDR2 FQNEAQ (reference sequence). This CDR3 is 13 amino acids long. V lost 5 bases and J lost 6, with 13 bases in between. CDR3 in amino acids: CASSPRDIPEAFF. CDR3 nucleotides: TGTGCCAGCAGCCCCCGGGACATTCCTGAAGCTTTCTTT.

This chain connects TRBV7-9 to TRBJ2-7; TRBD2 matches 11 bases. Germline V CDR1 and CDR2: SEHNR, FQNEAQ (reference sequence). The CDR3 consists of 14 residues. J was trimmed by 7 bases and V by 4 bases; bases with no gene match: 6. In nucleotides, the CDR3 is TGTGCCAGCAGCTCGGGACTAGCGGTCTTAGAGCAGTACTTC. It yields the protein CASSSGLAVLEQYF.

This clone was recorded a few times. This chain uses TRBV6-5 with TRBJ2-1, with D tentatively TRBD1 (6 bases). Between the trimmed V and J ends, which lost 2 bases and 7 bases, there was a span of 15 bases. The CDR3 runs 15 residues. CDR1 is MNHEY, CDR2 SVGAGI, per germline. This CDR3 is CASSYGGHSGNEQFF. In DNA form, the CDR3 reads TGTGCCAGCAGTTACGGGGGACACTCAGGGAATGAGCAGTTCTTC.

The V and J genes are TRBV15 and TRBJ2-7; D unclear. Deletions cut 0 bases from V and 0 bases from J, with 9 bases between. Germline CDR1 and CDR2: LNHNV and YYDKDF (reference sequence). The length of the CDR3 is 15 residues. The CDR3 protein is CATSRDGLSSYEQYF. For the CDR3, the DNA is TGTGCCACCAGCAGAGACGGTTTAAGCTCCTACGAGCAGTACTTC.

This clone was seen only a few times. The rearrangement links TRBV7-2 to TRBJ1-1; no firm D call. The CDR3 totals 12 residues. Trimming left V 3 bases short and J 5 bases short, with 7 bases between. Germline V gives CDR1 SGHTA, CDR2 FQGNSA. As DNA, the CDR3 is TGTGCCAGCAGCTTCGGTTGGACTGAAGCTTTCTTT. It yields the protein CASSFGWTEAFF.

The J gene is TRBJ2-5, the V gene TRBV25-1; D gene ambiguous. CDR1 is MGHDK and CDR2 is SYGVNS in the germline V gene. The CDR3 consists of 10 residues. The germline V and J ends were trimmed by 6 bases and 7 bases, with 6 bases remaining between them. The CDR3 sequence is CASRSGTQYF. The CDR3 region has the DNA TGTGCCAGCAGGTCTGGGACCCAGTACTTC.